The entry below describes one T cell receptor beta chain. The data were taken from a study of blood T cell repertoires in COVID-19. This CDR3 has 16 amino acids. J lost 5 bases, V lost 0 bases, and 5 bases had no gene match. The germline CDR1 and CDR2 sequences are LGHNT and FRNRAP. TCRdb keeps only in-frame clones here, not all; method: immunoSEQ multiplex PCR. The top ten clones hold roughly 5.4% of a sample with approximately 110,000 clones, 86% of them seen once. The chain employs TRBV12-5 and TRBJ2-2, with TRBD1 identical over 8 bases. The sequence was collected from a human donor in a cohort sampled during active COVID-19. Sample: peripheral blood. The CDR3 nucleotides are TGTGCTAGTGGTTTGGTACTCAACAGGGGGACCGGGGAGCTGTTTTTT. Protein product: CASGLVLNRGTGELFF.